A selection of T cell receptor beta chains follows, all from one sample in a study of T cells after yellow fever vaccination. From the 5' RACE reads, TCRdb called clonotypes with MiXCR, one entry per CDR3 protein. Here the sample spans approximately 300,000 distinct CDR3 sequences, roughly 10% being singletons. The sample in question was CD4+ T cells sorted from PBMCs, obtained 45 days after the yellow fever booster vaccination. The source of these receptors is a man aged 18-30 years who received the YFV17D yellow fever vaccine. CDR3s include the opening cysteine and the closing phenylalanine or tryptophan. Fields, in order: J gene, V gene, D gene, clone size, CDR3 protein, CDR3 DNA. A D gene is named only where the DNA matches it firmly. Not every row has a clone size; where given, it reads once, few, many or a size class.

>TRBJ2-7|TRBV12-3/TRBV12-4|TRBD1|many
CASNRGQPYEQYF
TGTGCCAGCAACCGGGGACAGCCCTACGAGCAGTACTTC
>TRBJ2-7|TRBV18|TRBD2|many
CASSEGLAEYEQYF
TGTGCCAGCTCTGAGGGACTAGCGGAATACGAGCAGTACTTC
>TRBJ2-3|TRBV4-1|TRBD1|many
CASSQESFETGGTDTQYF
TGCGCCAGCAGCCAAGAATCGTTCGAGACAGGGGGAACGGATACGCAGTATTTT
>TRBJ1-3|TRBV27|-|-
CASSPRVGASSGNTIYF
TGTGCCAGCAGTCCGAGGGTAGGCGCCTCCTCTGGAAACACCATATATTTT
>TRBJ2-1|TRBV18|TRBD2|many
CASSLGLAAYNEQFF
TGTGCCAGCTCACTCGGACTAGCGGCCTACAATGAGCAGTTCTTC
>TRBJ2-2|TRBV12-3/TRBV12-4|TRBD2|-
CASTVRGWASGPEMTNTGELFF
TGTGCCAGCACCGTCCGGGGGTGGGCTAGCGGGCCCGAAATGACTAACACCGGGGAGCTGTTTTTT
>TRBJ1-5|TRBV5-1|-|few
CASSLGVGDSNQPQHF
TGCGCCAGCAGCTTGGGGGTAGGGGATAGCAATCAGCCCCAGCATTTT
>TRBJ2-5|TRBV4-1|TRBD1|few
CASSQGTGAPRETQYF
TGCGCCAGCAGCCAAGGTACAGGGGCTCCCCGGGAGACCCAGTACTTC
>TRBJ1-1|TRBV29-1|-|-
CSVVPPGTEAFF
TGCAGCGTTGTCCCCCCGGGGACTGAAGCTTTCTTT
>TRBJ2-1|TRBV5-1|-|-
CASRESHSYNEQFF
TGCGCCAGCAGGGAGAGCCACTCCTACAATGAGCAGTTCTTC
>TRBJ1-4|TRBV7-9|-|-
CASSWTALHEKLFF
TGTGCCAGCAGCTGGACAGCGCTCCATGAAAAACTGTTTTTT
>TRBJ1-2|TRBV29-1|-|-
CSAAGQFYGYTF
TGCAGCGCCGCAGGACAGTTTTATGGCTACACCTTC
>TRBJ1-1|TRBV5-1|-|few
CASSTGQRTEAFF
TGCGCCAGCAGCACAGGACAGCGCACTGAAGCTTTCTTT
>TRBJ2-7|TRBV12-3/TRBV12-4|TRBD2|few
CASSLSVAGAYEQYF
TGTGCCAGCAGTTTATCGGTAGCGGGCGCCTACGAGCAGTACTTC
>TRBJ2-1|TRBV20-1|-|few
CSARKQGFNEQFF
TGCAGTGCTAGAAAACAGGGTTTCAATGAGCAGTTCTTC
>TRBJ2-5|TRBV7-2|-|few
CASSRSPGYETQYF
TGTGCCAGCAGCCGATCCCCCGGCTACGAGACCCAGTACTTC
>TRBJ1-4|TRBV20-1|-|few
CSASAVPNEKLFF
TGCAGTGCTAGTGCCGTCCCCAATGAAAAACTGTTTTTT
>TRBJ2-7|TRBV6-2/TRBV6-3|TRBD1|few
CASRPRGQFHEQYF
TGTGCCAGCAGGCCCAGGGGGCAATTCCACGAGCAGTACTTC
>TRBJ1-1|TRBV3-1|-|-
CASSQVERGEAFF
TGTGCCAGCAGCCAAGTTGAGAGAGGGGAAGCTTTCTTT
>TRBJ2-2|TRBV9|TRBD1|-
CASSETGTGGHGELFF
TGTGCCAGCAGCGAGACCGGGACAGGGGGTCACGGGGAGCTGTTTTTT
>TRBJ1-3|TRBV7-2|-|few
CASSPFSQAGNTIYF
TGTGCCAGCAGTCCTTTCTCACAGGCTGGAAACACCATATATTTT
>TRBJ1-5|TRBV10-3|-|-
CAISGTDSNQPQHF
TGTGCCATCAGTGGGACAGATAGCAATCAGCCCCAGCATTTT
>TRBJ2-3|TRBV4-1|TRBD2|few
CASKRAGAHTDTQYF
TGCGCCAGCAAGAGAGCGGGGGCTCACACAGATACGCAGTATTTT
>TRBJ1-3|TRBV6-1|-|-
CASSEVLGLSGNTIYF
TGTGCCAGCAGTGAAGTTCTGGGCCTCTCTGGAAACACCATATATTTT
>TRBJ2-7|TRBV9|TRBD2|-
CASSVGTSGAPMYF
TGTGCCAGCAGCGTAGGGACTAGCGGGGCCCCGATGTACTTC
>TRBJ1-1|TRBV5-1|TRBD1|-
CASSIDRVDTEAFF
TGCGCCAGCAGCATCGACAGGGTGGACACTGAAGCTTTCTTT
>TRBJ2-5|TRBV7-2|-|-
CASSLGMAETQYF
TGTGCCAGCAGCTTAGGGATGGCAGAGACCCAGTACTTC
>TRBJ2-6|TRBV9|-|few
CASSVGTSGANVLTF
TGTGCCAGCAGCGTAGGGACCTCTGGGGCCAACGTCCTGACTTTC
>TRBJ2-1|TRBV27|-|-
CASSWSTGNSEQFF
TGTGCCAGCAGTTGGTCGACAGGAAACAGTGAGCAGTTCTTC
>TRBJ2-1|TRBV7-8|-|few
CASSPTGAYNEQFF
TGTGCCAGCAGCCCCACAGGCGCCTACAATGAGCAGTTCTTC
>TRBJ2-7|TRBV3-1|TRBD1|-
CASSPGTGGFEQYF
TGTGCCAGCAGCCCCGGGACAGGGGGCTTCGAGCAGTACTTC
>TRBJ2-6|TRBV7-2|TRBD1|once
CASSLAASGRGSGANVLTF
TGTGCCAGCAGCTTAGCGGCCTCGGGCAGGGGGTCTGGGGCCAACGTCCTGACTTTC
>TRBJ1-1|TRBV27|-|-
CASSLSPAGRWGAEAFF
TGTGCCAGCAGTTTATCGCCAGCCGGACGGTGGGGTGCTGAAGCTTTCTTT
>TRBJ1-1|TRBV5-4|TRBD1|few
CASSGPNGQDSAFF
TGTGCCAGCAGCGGGCCTAATGGACAGGACTCAGCTTTCTTT
>TRBJ2-4|TRBV29-1|-|-
CSANSEYIQYF
TGCAGCGCGAACAGTGAATACATTCAGTACTTC
>TRBJ1-1|TRBV6-5|-|-
CASSPEQGRTMNTEAFF
TGTGCCAGCAGCCCTGAACAGGGAAGAACAATGAACACTGAAGCTTTCTTT
>TRBJ2-5|TRBV29-1|-|few
CSVGMSGLGETQYF
TGCAGCGTCGGGATGTCGGGTTTAGGAGAGACCCAGTACTTC
>TRBJ2-3|TRBV7-3|TRBD2|few
CASSSLAGATDTQYF
TGTGCCAGCAGCTCACTAGCGGGGGCAACAGATACGCAGTATTTT
>TRBJ2-6|TRBV7-3|-|many
CASSPTGANVLTF
TGTGCCAGCAGCCCCACAGGGGCCAACGTCCTGACTTTC
>TRBJ1-6|TRBV5-6|-|-
CASSLGVNSPLHF
TGTGCCAGCAGCTTGGGGGTAAATTCACCCCTCCACTTT
>TRBJ1-1|TRBV6-2/TRBV6-3|TRBD1|-
CASKTGGYTEAFF
TGTGCCAGCAAAACAGGGGGCTATACTGAAGCTTTCTTT
>TRBJ1-2|TRBV7-9|-|few
CASSFAGTYGYTF
TGTGCCAGCAGCTTCGCCGGGACCTATGGCTACACCTTC
>TRBJ2-2|TRBV6-5|TRBD1|-
CASSRTGDNRDTGELFF
TGTGCCAGCAGTCGGACAGGGGATAATAGGGACACCGGGGAGCTGTTTTTT
>TRBJ2-2|TRBV6-2/TRBV6-3|-|few
CASSPHPGSGPNTGELFF
TGTGCCAGCAGTCCACACCCCGGAAGCGGGCCTAACACCGGGGAGCTGTTTTTT
>TRBJ2-5|TRBV6-2/TRBV6-3|-|many
CASTLGETQYF
TGTGCCAGCACCCTCGGCGAGACCCAGTACTTC
>TRBJ2-4|TRBV5-4|-|-
CASSLDAGVYIQYF
TGTGCCAGCAGCTTGGATGCAGGGGTTTACATTCAGTACTTC
>TRBJ2-2|TRBV5-1|TRBD1|-
CASSLIQGAAGELFF
TGCGCCAGCAGCCTTATTCAGGGGGCTGCCGGGGAGCTGTTTTTT
>TRBJ1-2|TRBV19|-|-
CATSPTGLWMNYGYTF
TGTGCCACCTCTCCGACGGGGCTCTGGATGAACTATGGCTACACCTTC
>TRBJ2-3|TRBV4-2|TRBD1|-
CASSQAGGSGDTQYF
TGTGCCAGCAGCCAAGCAGGGGGCTCGGGAGATACGCAGTATTTT
>TRBJ1-2|TRBV6-5|-|few
CASSYRGKNYGYTF
TGTGCCAGCAGTTACCGGGGAAAGAACTATGGCTACACCTTC
>TRBJ2-5|TRBV11-2|-|few
CASSSPWASQYF
TGTGCCAGCAGCTCTCCGTGGGCATCCCAGTACTTC
>TRBJ2-4|TRBV28|-|many
CASLEGDKNIQYF
TGTGCCAGCTTGGAGGGTGACAAAAACATTCAGTACTTC
>TRBJ2-1|TRBV9|TRBD2|few
CASSARGRGGYNEQFF
TGTGCCAGCAGCGCCAGAGGACGGGGGGGCTACAATGAGCAGTTCTTC